This T cell receptor beta chain originates from a study of cytomegalovirus exposure and HLA in healthy donors. For this clone: Its specificity is unknown.

Findings of the study overall: Associated with cytomegalovirus, according to the listing, were some 150 TCR beta chains. Trimming of TCR beta V- and J-genes showed a link, identified in a later analysis, to a missense DCLRE1C variant.

This CDR3 is 12 amino acids long. The V end was cut by 2 bases, the J end by 3 bases, with 4 bases between. Germline loops: CDR1 KGHSH, CDR2 LQKENI. PCR amplification relied on 60 Vbeta primers (plus 13 Jbeta primers). Clones were sequenced by immunoSEQ multiplex PCR, and TCRdb holds only the in-frame ones, with some missing. The sample lists 310,000 or so clones; around 90% were seen once. This sequence was found in a woman aged 18 to 35 in good health and CMV-seronegative. The J gene is TRBJ2-5, the V gene TRBV18; the D is unclear. The sample taken for sequencing was PBMCs. The CDR3 bases are TGTGCCAGCTCACCAGAGGAAGAGACCCAGTACTTC. Translating it yields CASSPEEETQYF.